This T cell receptor (beta chain) was sequenced in a study of blood T cell repertoires in COVID-19. About the research overall: COVID-19 samples collected from the United States, Italy and Spain covered acute and convalescent phases. Nucleic acid was either cDNA or gDNA, and it came from T cells, B-cell-depleted T cells, or PBMCs.

TCRdb's copy holds only in-frame clones and misses some; the assay was immunoSEQ multiplex PCR. The data contain approximately 50,000 clones, 65% to 80% of them singletons. The sequence was obtained from a man in his 70s with acute or convalescent COVID-19. The source material was peripheral blood.

The CDR3 DNA is TGTGCCAGCAGTTTCATATCGGATCAGCCCCAGCATTTT. This encodes CASSFISDQPQHF. The chain has TRBV28 and TRBJ1-5; D unclear. The V end lost 3 bases, the J end lost 5 bases, and 8 bases lay between the germline ends. The CDR3 consists of 13 residues. Germline values: CDR1 MDHEN, CDR2 SYDVKM.